The T cell receptor beta chain under discussion was sequenced for a study of CD8 T cells in ankylosing spondylitis. Study observations and caveats: Disease-linked clones had a CD8+ phenotype and relatively low frequency in peripheral blood. Roughly eight highly homologous variants formed a TCR beta motif that appeared characteristic of ankylosing spondylitis blood. Earlier studies detected some motif variants in reactive arthritis synovial fluid and blood. Reportedly, significant enrichment of disease-linked clones occurred in matched ankylosing spondylitis synovial fluid.

This CDR3 has 11 amino acids. From germline, CDR1 is KGHDR and CDR2 SFDVKD. Trimming shortened V by 8 bases and J by 4 bases, and 6 bases separated the two germline ends. To note about this clonotype: Its antigen is undetermined.

It was by quantitative 5'-RACE with molecular barcodes that TCR beta libraries were made. MiXCR, run by TCRdb on the 5' RACE reads, gives a single entry per CDR3 protein. This table has roughly 220,000 distinct CDR3 sequences, approximately 20% appearing once. This rearrangement joins TRBV24-1 to TRBJ2-3; TRBD2 might be the D (5 bases). This receptor was taken from a male donor with ankylosing spondylitis. The sequencing sample was made of blood, either unsorted or a sorted T cell fraction (not recorded which). CDR3 nucleotide sequence: TGTGCCACCAAGGGAGCAGATACGCAGTATTTT. As protein: CATKGADTQYF.